Listed below are T cell receptor beta chains from one sample, sequenced in a study of Tregs in tolerant kidney transplant recipients. Assay: immunoSEQ multiplex PCR; the TCRdb copy retains only in-frame clones and omits some. The sample has under 100,000 clones; around nine tenths are singletons. Source material: CD8+ T cells from blood. The receptors stem from a human donor in good health. Each CDR3 is given with its conserved first and last residue.

>16|TRBJ2-7|TRBV27
CASSQITGTGPYEQYF
>14|TRBJ1-1|TRBV5-4
CASSLGQQNTEAFF
>15|TRBJ2-7|TRBV9
CASSAGGFGPYEQYF
>13|TRBJ1-5|TRBV5-4
CASSFDGNQPQHF
>15|TRBJ1-2|TRBV10-3
CAISESDNLYYGYTF
>15|TRBJ2-5|TRBV4-1
CASSPGQGAEETQYF
>14|TRBJ1-1|TRBV19
CASSLPGGLTEAFF
>12|TRBJ2-7|TRBV19
CASSMDGSEQYF
>12|TRBJ2-7|TRBV13
CASSSGPSEQYF
>15|TRBJ1-1|TRBV5-6
CASSPDGVVRTEAFF
>15|TRBJ2-2|TRBV7-6
CASYRAGVNTGELFF
>15|TRBJ1-6|TRBV4-1
CASSQVQGNNSPLHF
>13|TRBJ2-1|TRBV19
CASNSGLGNEQFF
>13|TRBJ2-7|TRBV27
CASSLGLPYEQYF
>14|TRBJ2-3|TRBV6-4
CASSDSPGTDTQYF
>14|TRBJ1-4|TRBV5-6
CASSTGTGHEKLFF
>15|TRBJ1-1|TRBV6-6
CASKGRSFANTEAFF
>16|TRBJ1-1|TRBV4-1
CASSLDREGSNTEAFF
>11|TRBJ2-7|TRBV15
CATSRGYEQYF
>17|TRBJ1-4|TRBV5-3
CARSPSKWTGRYEKLFF